These 15 T cell receptor beta chains came from one sample sequenced in a study of T cells in Graves' hyperthyroidism and ophthalmopathy. Authors of the study amplified TCR beta CDR3 regions from RNA transcripts. Carried out on the TCR CDR3, a first-round RT-PCR used the HTBI primer set. TCRdb independently ran MiXCR on the multiplex PCR reads; one entry per CDR3 protein. This sample has about 660,000 distinct CDR3 sequences, with just under 45% found just once. Sequenced sample: peripheral blood or thyroid tissue (not recorded which). These receptors were taken from an adult man with Graves' disease, either hyperthyroidism or ophthalmopathy (not recorded which).

The chain has TRBV15 and TRBJ1-6, with 8 nucleotides matching TRBD1. With V trimmed by 4 bases and J by 9 bases, 5 bases remained unmatched. There are 14 residues in the CDR3. The germline V gene has CDR1 LNHNV and CDR2 YYDKDF (reference sequence). The CDR3 sequence: CATSNGQGRSPLHF. In DNA form, the CDR3 reads TGTGCCACCAGCAACGGACAGGGACGTTCACCCCTCCACTTT. Full variable domain (remainder filled in from reference TRBV15 and TRBJ1-6): DAMVIQNPRYQVTQFGKPVTLSCSQTLNHNVMYWYQQKSSQAPKLLFHYYDKDFNNEADTPDNFQSRRPNTSFCFLDIRSPGLGDTAMYLCATSNGQGRSPLHFGNGTRLTVT.

V usage is TRBV29-1 and J usage is TRBJ2-1; D not resolved. The V gene's germline CDR1 is SQVTM and CDR2 ANQGSEA. This CDR3 has 11 residues. V lost 2 bases, J lost 9 bases, and 8 bases lay in between. The CDR3 DNA reads as TGCAGCGTTGAATCGTCCGGTGAGCAGTTCTTC. Translating gives CSVESSGEQFF.

This chain uses TRBV24-1 with TRBJ1-2, with D hard to call. Trimming shortened V by 0 bases and J by 8 bases, and 9 bases separated the two germline ends. The CDR3 contains 13 residues. CDR1 is KGHDR, CDR2 SFDVKD, per germline. The DNA for the CDR3 is TGTGCCACCAGTGATTTGGGGATTATAGGCTACACCTTC. Translating gives CATSDLGIIGYTF.

This chain connects TRBV20-1 to TRBJ1-5; D possibly corresponds to TRBD1 (6 bases). The V and J ends lost 5 bases and 3 bases respectively, with 14 bases between them. The CDR3 runs to 14 residues. Germline V lookup: CDR1 DFQATT, CDR2 SNEGSKA (reference sequence). CDR3 sequence reads: CSAVKGQTNQPQHF. In nucleotides, the CDR3 is TGCAGTGCTGTGAAAGGACAGACCAATCAGCCCCAGCATTTT.

In this sample, this clonotype turned up many times. The chain employs TRBV7-9 and TRBJ2-7; D not resolved. The CDR3 sequence is 11 residues long. CDR1 SEHNR and CDR2 FQNEAQ come from the germline V gene (reference sequence). The V and J ends lost 5 bases and 7 bases respectively, with 9 bases between them. The CDR3 DNA sequence: TGTGCCAGCAGCCAAGTCCATGAGCAGTACTTC. It specifies CASSQVHEQYF.

In this sample, this clonotype turned up a few times. The J gene is TRBJ2-5, the V gene TRBV2; TRBD2 agrees at 12 bases. The CDR3 is made up of 17 amino acids. The V gene end was trimmed by 1 base and the J gene end by 2 bases; junction bases not matched to a gene: 5. Germline lookup yields CDR1 SNHLY and CDR2 FYNNEI. The CDR3 DNA follows: TGTGCCAGCAGTGAAGGCCTAGCGGGAGGGAAACAAGAGACCCAGTACTTC. It yields the protein CASSEGLAGGKQETQYF.

V gene TRBV29-1 combines with J gene TRBJ2-7, with 7 bases matching TRBD2. Germline values: CDR1 SQVTM, CDR2 ANQGSEA. The V segment lost 5 bases and the J segment 6 bases; nucleotides outside the gene matches: 7. The CDR3 contains 12 residues. The DNA of the CDR3 is TGCAGCGTTTCGTGGGGGAGGGTCGAGCAGTACTTC. Amino acid sequence: CSVSWGRVEQYF.

This clonotype was counted between two and nine times. The V and J genes are TRBV9 and TRBJ1-4, with D maybe TRBD1 (5 bases). Trimming removed 3 bases at V and 5 bases at J, with 11 bases between. Germline assignment: CDR1 SGDLS and CDR2 YYNGEE. This CDR3 comprises 14 residues. CDR3 amino acids: CASSAGQRNEKLFF. The CDR3 DNA reads TGTGCCAGCAGCGCAGGACAAAGAAATGAAAAACTGTTTTTT.

This clonotype was counted many times. Mismatch with germline at one junction end may stem from a read error. V gene TRBV19 combines with J gene TRBJ2-2; 9 bases match TRBD2. The CDR3 covers 15 residues. Germline loops: CDR1 LNHDA, CDR2 SQIVND (reference sequence). The DNA for the CDR3 is TGTGCCAGTAGGATAGCGGGAGTCGTCACCGGGGAGCTGTTTTTT. Translation gives CASRIAGVVTGELFF.

This clonotype was recorded a few times. In DNA, the CDR3 is TGCAGCGTTGAAGATCCTAGGAGCAGGGGACCCGAGCAGTACTTC. Translating gives CSVEDPRSRGPEQYF. The V gene is TRBV29-1, the J gene TRBJ2-7; the D gene is possibly TRBD1 (6 bases). Trimming stripped 0 bases from V and 6 bases from J, with 18 bases between. CDR1 and CDR2 from the germline V gene are SQVTM and ANQGSEA. The CDR3 runs 15 residues.

This clonotype was seen many times. This chain links TRBV7-2 with TRBJ2-2; unclear D gene. Looked up from germline, CDR1 is SGHTA and CDR2 is FQGNSA. The CDR3 contains 12 residues. Trimming cost V 6 bases and J 5 bases, with 7 bases left between them. The CDR3 protein is CASRRPTGELFF. The DNA for the CDR3 is TGTGCCAGCAGACGGCCGACCGGGGAGCTGTTTTTT.

The V and J genes are TRBV4-2 and TRBJ1-1, with unresolved D. This CDR3 contains 13 residues. V was clipped by 11 bases and J by 4 bases, with 17 bases between them. The V gene's germline CDR1 is LGHNA and CDR2 YNFKEQ. The CDR3 region has the DNA TGTGCCTGGAGTTTCGGGGAAGGCACTGAAGCTTTCTTT. This gives the protein CAWSFGEGTEAFF.

This chain connects TRBV25-1 to TRBJ2-7, with a tentative D call TRBD2 (5 bases). The V gene lost 4 bases and the J gene lost 0 bases, with 10 bases spanning the gap. Germline CDR1 MGHDK, CDR2 SYGVNS. The length of the CDR3 is 14 residues. CDR3 nucleotides: TGTGCCAGCAGTGCTAGCCGGCTCTCCTACGAGCAGTACTTC. Translated: CASSASRLSYEQYF.

The chain recombines TRBV9 with TRBJ2-7; 7 bases line up with TRBD1. CDR3 length: 14 amino acids. V trimming: 4 bases; J trimming: 3 bases; junction bases outside the gene matches: 7. Germline CDR1 reads SGDLS; CDR2 reads YYNGEE. Written as DNA, the CDR3 is TGTGCCAGCAGCCGACCGGGACAGCTCTACGAGCAGTACTTC. Its protein is CASSRPGQLYEQYF. Using reference TRBV9 and TRBJ2-7 for the parts outside the CDR3, the full variable domain is DSGVTQTPKHLITATGQRVTLRCSPRSGDLSVYWYQQSLDQGLQFLIQYYNGEERAKGNILERFSAQQFPDLHSELNLSSLELGDSALYFCASSRPGQLYEQYFGPGTRLTVT.

This chain joins TRBV29-1 and TRBJ1-3; D perhaps matches TRBD1 (6 bases). This CDR3 contains 13 residues. The germline CDR1 and CDR2 sequences are SQVTM and ANQGSEA. The V and J ends lost 7 bases and 7 bases respectively, with 17 bases between them. The CDR3 sequence: CSDLNMQGNTIYF. The CDR3 region has the DNA TGCAGCGATCTCAACATGCAGGGGAACACCATATATTTT.